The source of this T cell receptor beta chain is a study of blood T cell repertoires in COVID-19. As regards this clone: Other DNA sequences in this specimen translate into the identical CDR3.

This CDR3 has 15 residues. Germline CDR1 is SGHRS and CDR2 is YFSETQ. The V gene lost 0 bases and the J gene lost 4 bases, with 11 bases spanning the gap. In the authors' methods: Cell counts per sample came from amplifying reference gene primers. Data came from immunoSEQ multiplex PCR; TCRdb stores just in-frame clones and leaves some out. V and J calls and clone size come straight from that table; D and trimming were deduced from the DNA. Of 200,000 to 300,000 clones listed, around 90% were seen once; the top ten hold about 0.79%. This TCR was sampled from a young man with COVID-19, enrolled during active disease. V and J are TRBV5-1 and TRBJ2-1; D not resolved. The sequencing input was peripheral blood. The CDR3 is CASSLEGGLYNEQFF. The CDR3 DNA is TGCGCCAGCAGCTTGGAAGGCGGTTTGTACAATGAGCAGTTCTTC.